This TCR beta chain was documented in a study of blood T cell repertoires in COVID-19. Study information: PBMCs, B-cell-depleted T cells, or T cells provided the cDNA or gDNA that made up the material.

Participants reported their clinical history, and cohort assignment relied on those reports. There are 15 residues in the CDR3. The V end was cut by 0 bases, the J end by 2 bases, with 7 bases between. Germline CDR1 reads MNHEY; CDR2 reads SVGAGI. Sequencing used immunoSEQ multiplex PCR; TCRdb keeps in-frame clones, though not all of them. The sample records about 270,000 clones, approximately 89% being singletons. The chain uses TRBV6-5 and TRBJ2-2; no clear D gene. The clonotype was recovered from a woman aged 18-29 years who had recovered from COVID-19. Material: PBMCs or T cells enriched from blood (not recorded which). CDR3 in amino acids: CASSYSTVNTGELFF. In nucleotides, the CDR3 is TGTGCCAGCAGTTACTCTACAGTCAACACCGGGGAGCTGTTTTTT.